Below are 14 T cell receptor beta chains sequenced from a single sample in a study of vaccination and CD4 T cells after COVID-19. These receptors have no known antigen. Treatment in this sample: roughly 10-day PBMC culture with coronavirus spike peptide pools or control peptides (ViraFEST assay). The Oncomine TCR Beta short-read assay was applied to DNA of cultured CD4+ T cells. TCRdb analysed the PCR reads with MiXCR anew, one entry per CDR3 protein. Of around 26,000 distinct CDR3 sequences in the sample, less than 70% were seen once. Material: CD4+ T cells from blood, cultured in vitro. The receptors come from a human donor who had recovered from COVID-19.

This clonotype was picked up a small number of times. The chain uses TRBV5-6 and TRBJ1-6; 9 bases agree with TRBD1. This CDR3 spans 15 amino acids. Germline loops: CDR1 SGHDT, CDR2 YYEEEE. V shed 4 bases and J 6 bases; nucleotides not matched to a gene: 5. The CDR3 protein is CASSNRDRANSPLHF. The CDR3 DNA is TGTGCCAGCAGCAACCGGGACAGGGCTAATTCACCCCTCCACTTT.

This chain uses TRBV5-1 with TRBJ2-1; either TRBD1 or TRBD2 may supply D (5 bases each). Germline V gene data show CDR1 as SGHRS and CDR2 as YFSETQ. V was trimmed by 0 bases and J by 2 bases, leaving 12 bases between them. This CDR3 comprises 16 residues. The CDR3 DNA reads TGCGCCAGCAGCTTGGCCGGGGCGACTCCCTACAATGAGCAGTTCTTC. This translates into CASSLAGATPYNEQFF.

V and J are TRBV6-2 or TRBV6-3 and TRBJ2-7; D is unresolved. V shed 2 bases and J shed 1 base, with 12 bases lying between them. The germline gives CDR1 MNHEY, CDR2 SVGEGT. The CDR3 consists of 15 residues. DNA of the CDR3: TGTGCCAGCAGTTACGGTGGGCTACAGTCCTACGAGCAGTACTTC. Residues: CASSYGGLQSYEQYF.

This chain connects TRBV6-5 to TRBJ1-5; 7 bases are a match to TRBD1. In germline, CDR1 is MNHEY, CDR2 SVGAGI. V lost 3 bases and J lost 9; bases outside the gene matches: 11. The CDR3 runs to 15 residues. DNA of the CDR3: TGTGCCAGCAGTTATACCGGGACAGATCCCTCGCCCCAGCATTTT. Encoded protein: CASSYTGTDPSPQHF.

V and J are TRBV7-6 and TRBJ1-6; possible D gene TRBD1, 5 bases. The CDR3 is made up of 17 amino acids. Germline CDR1 reads SGHVS; CDR2 reads FNYEAQ. Deletions cut 5 bases from V and 7 bases from J, with 21 bases between. The CDR3 is CASSPTGDFQRNSPLHF. The DNA for the CDR3 is TGTGCCAGCAGCCCGACCGGGGACTTCCAGCGGAATTCACCCCTCCACTTT.

This chain connects TRBV5-1 to TRBJ2-7, with 7 bases aligning to TRBD2. CDR1 is SGHRS and CDR2 is YFSETQ in the germline V gene. V dropped 3 bases and J dropped 2; count of bases not matched to a gene: 8. This CDR3 has 15 residues. The CDR3 DNA reads TGCGCCAGCAGCTGGGGGAGGGGCCGCCCCTACGAGCAGTACTTC. It encodes CASSWGRGRPYEQYF. Filled out from reference TRBV5-1 and TRBJ2-7, the complete variable domain reads KAGVTQTPRYLIKTRGQQVTLSCSPISGHRSVSWYQQTPGQGLQFLFEYFSETQRNKGNFPGRFSGRQFSNSRSEMNVSTLELGDSALYLCASSWGRGRPYEQYFGPGTRLTVT.

The table lists this clonotype with a count of one. The rearrangement links TRBV20-1 to TRBJ1-2; a weak D match, TRBD1 (5 bases). Per the germline V gene, CDR1 is DFQATT and CDR2 is SNEGSKA (reference sequence). The CDR3 totals 11 residues. The V end lost 5 bases, the J end lost 14 bases, and 18 bases lay between the germline ends. In nucleotides, the CDR3 is TGCAGTGCTCCGATCCGGGGGTCGGGAACCTTC. The encoded protein is CSAPIRGSGTF.

By share, this clonotype ranks as large (0.1 to 1%). The chain joins TRBV6-2 or TRBV6-3 to TRBJ1-5; the D is unclear. V lost 6 bases and J 0 bases, leaving 6 bases between the germline ends. CDR3 size: 13 residues. The germline V gene encodes CDR1 MNHEY and CDR2 SVGEGT. CDR3 sequence reads: CASSDYSNQPQHF. In nucleotides, the CDR3 is TGTGCCAGCAGCGACTATAGCAATCAGCCCCAGCATTTT.

The rearrangement links TRBV18 to TRBJ1-5, with TRBD1 matching over 7 bases. The junction had 9 bases not matched to a gene; V was cut back by 3 bases and J by 7 bases. This CDR3 comprises 15 residues. CDR1 and CDR2 (germline): KGHSH, LQKENI. CDR3 in amino acids: CASSPSHTGAQPQHF. CDR3 in DNA: TGTGCCAGCTCACCCTCCCATACAGGGGCACAGCCCCAGCATTTT.

This clonotype is categorized as medium-sized. The CDR3 region has the DNA TGTGCCAGCAGTCGGGAGGGGGGCGGCACCGGGGAGCTGTTTTTT. Translating it yields CASSREGGGTGELFF. The chain employs TRBV7-3 and TRBJ2-2; 8 bases map to TRBD2. Germline CDR1 SGHTA, CDR2 FQGTGA. CDR3 length: 15 residues. V gave up 6 bases and J gave up 4 bases; unmatched junction bases: 7.

The chain joins TRBV7-2 to TRBJ2-5, with D maybe TRBD2 (7 bases). Germline V gene data show CDR1 as SGHTA and CDR2 as FQGNSA. Trimming cost V 6 bases and J 4 bases, with 24 bases left between them. This CDR3 is 17 amino acids long. The CDR3 loop is CASRLTQGRGRGETQYF. The CDR3 bases are TGTGCCAGCAGACTAACACAGGGTCGGGGGAGGGGAGAGACCCAGTACTTC. The variable domain in full, with the rest retrieved from reference TRBV7-2 and TRBJ2-5, is GAGVSQSPSNKVTEKGKDVELRCDPISGHTALYWYRQSLGQGLEFLIYFQGNSAPDKSGLPSDRFSAERTGGSVSTLTIQRTQQEDSAVYLCASRLTQGRGRGETQYFGPGTRLLVL.

There are a few counts of this clonotype. This rearrangement joins TRBV20-1 to TRBJ2-7; 13 bases agree with TRBD2. The CDR3 is 17 residues long. The J segment lost 0 bases and the V segment lost 5 bases, leaving 10 bases of the junction unmatched. CDR1 DFQATT and CDR2 SNEGSKA come from the germline V gene (reference sequence). CDR3 bases: TGCAGTGCTCCCGGTAGACTAGCGGGGGGATCCTCCTACGAGCAGTACTTC. It yields the protein CSAPGRLAGGSSYEQYF.

The chain links TRBV6-1 to TRBJ2-3; TRBD2 matches 7 bases. There are 16 residues in the CDR3. Germline assignment: CDR1 MNHNS and CDR2 SASEGT. Losses at the gene ends were 5 bases for V and 2 bases for J; bases not matched to a gene: 10. CDR3 DNA sequence: TGTGCCAGCAGTCCCCGTCCAAGCGGGATCACAGATACGCAGTATTTT. This gives the protein CASSPRPSGITDTQYF.

Only a few counts were recorded for this clonotype. The V call is TRBV25-1, the J call TRBJ1-2; no reliable D call. CDR1 is MGHDK, CDR2 SYGVNS, per germline. Trimming cost V 1 base and J 2 bases, with 8 bases left between them. This CDR3 region has 14 residues. The CDR3 is CASSEFGRNYGYTF. DNA for the CDR3: TGTGCCAGCAGTGAATTCGGCAGGAACTATGGCTACACCTTC.